These 22 T cell receptor beta chains were sequenced from one sample in a study of T cells in Graves' hyperthyroidism and ophthalmopathy. It was RNA transcripts that yielded the amplified TCR beta CDR3 regions. A set of HTBI primers served as the primers for a first-round RT-PCR of the TCR CDR3. Each CDR3 protein is one row after TCRdb ran MiXCR on the multiplex PCR reads. The sample holds approximately 34,000 distinct CDR3 sequences, roughly half seen once. Sequenced: blood. The origin of the receptors is a woman aged 40 to 55 with Graves' ophthalmopathy.

Note on this clonotype: A read error is possible here, since a much larger clone lies one base away. The chain recombines TRBV7-2 with TRBJ2-3, with a tentative D call TRBD1 (5 bases). CDR3 length: 16 amino acids. The germline gives CDR1 SGHTA, CDR2 FQGNSA. CDR3 loop: CASSLPGNSITDTLYF. In nucleotides, the CDR3 is TGTGCCAGCAGCCTCCCAGGGAATTCAATCACAGATACGCTGTATTTT.

This chain joins TRBV24-1 and TRBJ1-5; 7 bases align to TRBD1. Germline CDR1 and CDR2: KGHDR and SFDVKD. The CDR3 has 14 residues. J lost 4 bases, V lost 5 bases, and 4 bases had no gene match. In nucleotides, the CDR3 is TGTGCCACCAGTGCATCGACAGGGAATCAGCCCCAGCATTTT. This codes for CATSASTGNQPQHF.

The table lists this clonotype with a count of one. CDR3 residues: CASSEAESTQYF. The CDR3 DNA follows: TGTGCCAGCAGTGAGGCCGAGAGCACGCAGTATTTT. This chain connects TRBV25-1 to TRBJ2-3; D remains ambiguous. Per germline, CDR1 MGHDK and CDR2 SYGVNS. V gave up 3 bases and J gave up 9 bases, with 10 bases separating them. This CDR3 has 12 residues.

This clonotype was recorded many times. The chain has TRBV2 and TRBJ2-1; D may be TRBD2 (6 bases). Germline V gene lookup returns CDR1 SNHLY and CDR2 FYNNEI. The CDR3 totals 14 residues. V lost 6 bases, J lost 6 bases, and 15 bases lay in between. CDR3 loop: CASRGDFYCNEQFF. The CDR3 DNA reads as TGTGCCAGCAGGGGGGACTTCTACTGCAATGAGCAGTTCTTC.

The chain has TRBV7-9 and TRBJ1-1; D call uncertain. The CDR3 is 13 residues long. Trimming pared 0 bases from V and 6 bases from J, leaving 8 bases between. The germline CDR1 and CDR2 sequences are SEHNR and FQNEAQ (reference sequence). The CDR3 coding sequence is TGTGCCAGCAGCTTAGCGGGGAGCTCTGAAGCTTTCTTT. It translates to CASSLAGSSEAFF.

This chain joins TRBV18 and TRBJ2-7; 11 bases match TRBD1. In germline, CDR1 is KGHSH, CDR2 LQKENI. The CDR3 contains 15 residues. V lost 2 bases to trimming and J lost 7 bases; unmatched junction nucleotides: 7. CDR3 amino acids: CASSPYGTGGHEQYF. The CDR3 DNA is TGTGCCAGCTCACCATACGGGACAGGGGGTCATGAGCAGTACTTC.

In its sample, this clonotype was seen a few times. The chain combines TRBV28 with TRBJ2-7; D not certain. CDR3 length: 14 amino acids. V lost 6 bases and J 2 bases, leaving 14 bases between the germline ends. Looked up from germline, CDR1 is MDHEN and CDR2 is SYDVKM. CDR3 coding DNA: TGTGCCAGCAGCCGCCTGGCAGCCGCCTACGAGCAGTACTTC. Amino acids: CASSRLAAAYEQYF. Full variable domain (missing parts from reference TRBV28 and TRBJ2-7): DVKVTQSSRYLVKRTGEKVFLECVQDMDHENMFWYRQDPGLGLRLIYFSYDVKMKEKGDIPEGYSVSREKKERFSLILESASTNQTSMYLCASSRLAAAYEQYFGPGTRLTVT.

The chain employs TRBV20-1 and TRBJ2-1; 8 nucleotides agree with TRBD2. The length of the CDR3 is 15 residues. The germline gives CDR1 DFQATT, CDR2 SNEGSKA (reference sequence). V lost 0 bases and J lost 12; bases outside the gene matches: 13. The CDR3 is CSARDSGGSTDTQFF. For the CDR3, the DNA is TGCAGTGCTAGAGATTCGGGAGGGAGCACAGATACGCAGTTCTTC.

This clonotype was found a few times. This chain links TRBV5-1 with TRBJ2-5; D not certain. Germline V gene lookup returns CDR1 SGHRS and CDR2 YFSETQ. V gave up 5 bases and J gave up 5 bases, with 7 bases separating them. The CDR3 totals 11 residues. CDR3 sequence reads: CASRVVETQYF. Written as DNA, the CDR3 is TGCGCCAGCAGAGTCGTGGAGACCCAGTACTTC. Filled out from reference TRBV5-1 and TRBJ2-5, the complete variable domain reads KAGVTQTPRYLIKTRGQQVTLSCSPISGHRSVSWYQQTPGQGLQFLFEYFSETQRNKGNFPGRFSGRQFSNSRSEMNVSTLELGDSALYLCASRVVETQYFGPGTRLLVL.

The chain uses TRBV7-6 and TRBJ1-4; D call uncertain. The V gene lost 5 bases and the J gene lost 5 bases, with 9 bases spanning the gap. There are 13 residues in the CDR3. The V gene's germline CDR1 is SGHVS and CDR2 FNYEAQ. The CDR3 protein is CASSPGENEKLFF. CDR3 in DNA: TGTGCCAGCAGCCCTGGGGAAAATGAAAAACTGTTTTTT. The full variable domain, in which reference TRBV7-6 and TRBJ1-4 provide the parts outside the CDR3, is GAGVSQSPRYKVTKRGQDVALRCDPISGHVSLYWYRQALGQGPEFLTYFNYEAQQDKSGLPNDRFSAERPEGSISTLTIQRTEQRDSAMYRCASSPGENEKLFFGSGTQLSVL.

This clonotype appeared many times. The chain uses TRBV6-6 and TRBJ2-6, with a weak D call TRBD1 (6 bases). The CDR3 extends over 15 amino acids. V was cut by 6 bases and J by 0 bases, with 9 bases left in between. The germline CDR1 and CDR2 sequences are MNHNY and SVGAGI (reference sequence). This chain's CDR3 is CASRQGVSGANVLTF. Here the CDR3 DNA reads TGTGCCAGCAGACAGGGCGTCTCTGGGGCCAACGTCCTGACTTTC.

The chain employs TRBV6-4 and TRBJ2-7; TRBD2 might be the D (6 bases). The CDR3 runs 15 residues. Germline loops: CDR1 MRHNA, CDR2 SNTAGT. V was trimmed by 4 bases and J by 6 bases, leaving 19 bases between them. CDR3 coding DNA: TGTGCCAGCAGTGTATCTAGCGACTCCCTTAGCGAGCAGTACTTC. This sequence encodes CASSVSSDSLSEQYF.

V gene TRBV19 combines with J gene TRBJ1-1, with no clear D. Germline CDR1 reads LNHDA; CDR2 reads SQIVND (reference sequence). V was cut by 0 bases and J by 11 bases, with 13 bases left in between. The CDR3 length is 13 residues. CDR3 nucleotide sequence: TGTGCCAGTAGTATAGATAAAGCGCGGCAGGCTTTCTTT. Translating it yields CASSIDKARQAFF. The full variable domain, rest sourced from reference TRBV19 and TRBJ1-1, is DGGITQSPKYLFRKEGQNVTLSCEQNLNHDAMYWYRQDPGQGLRLIYYSQIVNDFQKGDIAEGYSVSREKKESFPLTVTSAQKNPTAFYLCASSIDKARQAFFGQGTRLTVV.

The chain couples TRBV7-9 to TRBJ2-3, with TRBD1 identical over 9 bases. The CDR3 is 15 amino acids. V lost 3 bases and J lost 11; bases outside the gene matches: 12. Germline V gives CDR1 SEHNR, CDR2 FQNEAQ (reference sequence). The CDR3 DNA sequence: TGTGCCAGCAGCTTCCGGGACAGGGACTACAATGAGCAGTATTTT. It codes for CASSFRDRDYNEQYF.

In its sample, this clonotype was seen many times. This sequence joins TRBV5-4 and TRBJ2-5; 7 bases map to TRBD1. The CDR3 consists of 15 residues. Germline V gives CDR1 SGHNT, CDR2 YYREEE (reference sequence). J lost 5 bases, V lost 3 bases, and 10 bases had no gene match. The CDR3 spells CASSSPGQEEETQYF. The CDR3 DNA is TGTGCCAGCAGCTCCCCAGGACAGGAAGAGGAGACCCAGTACTTC.

This clonotype was counted ten times or more. CDR3 residues: CATHRGYTDTQYF. CDR3 nucleotides: TGTGCCACCCACAGGGGGTACACAGATACGCAGTATTTT. J is TRBJ2-3 and V is TRBV19; 8 nucleotides line up with TRBD1. After removal of 10 bases from V and 2 bases from J, the junction contained 5 bases not matched to a gene. Per germline, CDR1 LNHDA and CDR2 SQIVND (reference sequence). The CDR3 covers 13 residues.

The chain employs TRBV9 and TRBJ2-2; D gene uncertain. V was cut by 0 bases and J by 6 bases, with 9 bases left in between. The CDR3 loop spans 14 amino acids. Germline CDR1 and CDR2: SGDLS and YYNGEE. In nucleotides, the CDR3 is TGTGCCAGCAGCGTAGTTTCTAGTTCCGGGGAGCTGTTTTTT. It encodes CASSVVSSSGELFF.

A note on this clonotype: The junction departs from the called germline gene at one end, perhaps through a read error. The chain has TRBV20-1 and TRBJ1-1, with a weak D call TRBD1 (6 bases). Germline assignment: CDR1 DFQATT and CDR2 SNEGSKA (reference sequence). The CDR3 has 15 amino acids. The CDR3 DNA is TGCAGTGCTAGAGGACAGGTTATTATGAACACCGAAGCTTCCTTT. This codes for CSARGQVIMNTEASF.

This clonotype has a count of ten or more. The chain has TRBV11-2 and TRBJ1-5, with D perhaps TRBD1 (5 bases). The CDR3 has 16 residues. The germline gives CDR1 SGHAT, CDR2 FQNNGV. Trimming took 1 base from V and 6 from J, leaving 16 bases between them. CDR3 loop: CASSLGGPGRGQPQHF. The CDR3 nucleotides read TGTGCCAGCAGCTTAGGAGGGCCAGGAAGGGGTCAGCCCCAGCATTTT.

This chain joins TRBV9 and TRBJ2-1; D remains unclear. The CDR3 consists of 14 residues. Germline CDR1 SGDLS, CDR2 YYNGEE. Trimming took off 2 bases at V and 0 bases at J, with 6 bases between the two ends. The CDR3 DNA is TGTGCCAGCAGCGTTACGGGCTCCTACAATGAGCAGTTCTTC. Translating it yields CASSVTGSYNEQFF.

The rearrangement links TRBV15 to TRBJ2-7, with 9 bases fitting TRBD1. Germline V lookup: CDR1 LNHNV, CDR2 YYDKDF (reference sequence). The junction had 6 bases not matched to a gene; V was cut back by 5 bases and J by 4 bases. This CDR3 has 14 amino acids. The CDR3 DNA reads TGTGCCACCAGCTCCCGGGACAGGGTATACGAGCAGTACTTC. Its translation is CATSSRDRVYEQYF.

In its sample, this clonotype was seen many times. The chain links TRBV27 to TRBJ2-1, with TRBD2 identical over 13 bases. V trimming: 5 bases; J trimming: 7 bases; junction bases outside the gene matches: 5. There are 15 residues in the CDR3. Germline CDR1 reads MNHEY; CDR2 reads SMNVEV (reference sequence). The CDR3 nucleotides read TGTGCCAGCAGTCCCGGGACTAGCGGGATTAATGAGCAGTTCTTC. Protein: CASSPGTSGINEQFF.